Following are 31 T cell receptor beta chains from one sample sequenced in a study of molecular identifiers for immune sequencing clone quantification. In TCRdb, the PCR reads were re-called with MiXCR into one record per CDR3 protein. Among around 470,000 distinct CDR3 sequences listed, 25% were seen once. The sequenced sample was naive CD8+ T cells from blood, with Jurkat cell RNA spiked in. As to subset: FACS-sorted CD8+CD4-CCR7+CD45RA+ naive T cells. These receptors came from a human donor in good health. Some libraries in this study had Jurkat cell RNA spiked in.

This clonotype came up many times. The genes are TRBV20-1 and TRBJ2-2, with 7 nucleotides matching TRBD2. CDR3 length: 15 amino acids. The junction had 11 bases not matched to a gene; V was cut back by 5 bases and J by 5 bases. From germline, CDR1 is DFQATT and CDR2 SNEGSKA (reference sequence). The CDR3, as DNA: TGCAGTGCTCGAGTCCCCCTAGCGGTAACCGGGGAGCTGTTTTTT. Its translation: CSARVPLAVTGELFF.

This clonotype was seen only a few times. This chain joins TRBV4-3 and TRBJ1-5; unclear D gene. The CDR3 contains 19 residues. The ends were cut back, 0 bases at V and 4 bases at J, with 22 bases in the middle. CDR1 is LGHNA, CDR2 YSLEER, per germline. CDR3 in DNA: TGCGCCAGCAGCCAAGAGTCTGGGCGTGGGGTTATGGGAAATCAGCCCCAGCATTTT. This codes for CASSQESGRGVMGNQPQHF.

This clonotype was observed a few times. CDR3 nucleotides: TGTGCCAGCAGTTTAGTTGGACAGGGGTCCAATCAGCCCCAGCATTTT. It encodes CASSLVGQGSNQPQHF. The chain links TRBV27 to TRBJ1-5, with TRBD1 matching over 9 bases. Looked up from germline, CDR1 is MNHEY and CDR2 is SMNVEV (reference sequence). This CDR3 has 16 residues. The junction had 5 bases not matched to a gene; V was cut back by 2 bases and J by 3 bases.

The J gene is TRBJ1-2, the V gene TRBV10-3, with D perhaps matching TRBD1 (6 bases). This CDR3 contains 16 residues. Germline CDR1 is ENHRY and CDR2 is SYGVKD. Deletions cut 3 bases from V and 0 bases from J, with 14 bases between. CDR3 in amino acids: CAISDTPGDSNYGYTF. CDR3 in DNA: TGTGCCATCAGTGATACCCCAGGGGACTCTAACTATGGCTACACCTTC.

This clonotype was seen a few times. The gene calls are TRBV7-2 and TRBJ1-6; the D is unclear. The CDR3 contains 15 residues. CDR1 is SGHTA, CDR2 FQGNSA, per germline. Between the trimmed V and J ends, which lost 5 bases and 0 bases, there was a span of 8 bases. The CDR3 loop is CASSAVSSYNSPLHF. The CDR3 DNA sequence: TGTGCCAGCAGCGCAGTTAGCTCCTATAATTCACCCCTCCACTTT. Full variable domain (remainder filled in from reference TRBV7-2 and TRBJ1-6): GAGVSQSPSNKVTEKGKDVELRCDPISGHTALYWYRQSLGQGLEFLIYFQGNSAPDKSGLPSDRFSAERTGGSVSTLTIQRTQQEDSAVYLCASSAVSSYNSPLHFGNGTRLTVT.

This clonotype was seen repeatedly, ten times or more. The V call is TRBV5-6, the J call TRBJ2-7, with 7 bases fitting TRBD1. Germline lookup yields CDR1 SGHDT and CDR2 YYEEEE. The J segment lost 2 bases and the V segment lost 4 bases, leaving 6 bases of the junction unmatched. CDR3 length equals 14 residues. The CDR3 DNA follows: TGTGCCAGCAGCCCGGGACAGTACACCTACGAGCAGTACTTC. Protein: CASSPGQYTYEQYF.

This clonotype was detected many times. Sequence at one end of the junction differs from germline and may be a read error. This chain uses TRBV28 with TRBJ1-4; 7 bases fit TRBD1. Germline V gene sequence: CDR1 MDHEN, CDR2 SYDVKM. The CDR3 has 11 amino acids. CDR3 region: CASSAGQALAF. CDR3 nucleotides: TGTGCCAGCAGTGCAGGACAGGCTTTAGCTTTT.

The V and J genes are TRBV7-9 and TRBJ2-3; a possible D gene is TRBD2 (5 bases). Trimming removed 1 base from V and 10 bases from J, with 9 bases in between. The germline V gene has CDR1 SEHNR and CDR2 FQNEAQ (reference sequence). This CDR3 has 12 amino acids. The CDR3 here is CASSLDPGSQYF. Here the CDR3 DNA reads TGTGCCAGCAGCTTAGATCCGGGGTCGCAGTATTTT.

This clonotype was found a few times. This chain joins TRBV20-1 and TRBJ1-1; a weak D match, TRBD1 (5 bases). CDR3 length: 14 amino acids. V lost 3 bases and J lost 4, with 15 bases in between. The germline V gene has CDR1 DFQATT and CDR2 SNEGSKA (reference sequence). CDR3 protein: CSASDQGDLTEAFF. CDR3 sequence (DNA): TGCAGTGCTAGCGATCAAGGGGATCTCACTGAAGCTTTCTTT.

The rearrangement joins TRBV5-1 to TRBJ1-2; no clear D. The CDR3 extends over 14 amino acids. From germline, CDR1 is SGHRS and CDR2 YFSETQ. V lost 2 bases and J lost 4, with 12 bases in between. The CDR3 DNA reads as TGCGCCAGCAGCTTAGGTGGGGTCCTCTATGGCTACACCTTC. It encodes CASSLGGVLYGYTF.

Points on this clonotype: Germline and junction disagree at one end, which may indicate a read error. This chain uses TRBV20-1 with TRBJ2-3; either TRBD1 or TRBD2 may supply D (5 bases each). Germline CDR1 and CDR2: DFQATT and SNEGSKA (reference sequence). This CDR3 is 13 amino acids long. As DNA, the CDR3 is TGCAGTACTAGATGGGGGTTAACAGATACGCAGTATTTT. Its protein product is CSTRWGLTDTQYF.

This clonotype was counted only a few times. V usage is TRBV15 and J usage is TRBJ2-7, with TRBD2 matching over 8 bases. V lost 3 bases, J lost 0 bases, and 10 bases stayed unmatched. The CDR3 sequence is 17 residues long. Germline CDR1 reads LNHNV; CDR2 reads YYDKDF (reference sequence). The CDR3 region is CATSSLRGTRDSYEQYF. In nucleotides, the CDR3 is TGTGCCACCAGCAGTCTACGGGGGACTAGGGACTCCTACGAGCAGTACTTC.

The chain uses TRBV12-3 or TRBV12-4 and TRBJ2-3, with D unresolved. The CDR3 totals 18 residues. Deletions cut 1 base from V and 0 bases from J, with 17 bases between. CDR3 bases: TGTGCCAGCAGTTTAGTGGCTACTACAACTCCAAGCACAGATACGCAGTATTTT. It encodes CASSLVATTTPSTDTQYF.

The chain joins TRBV29-1 to TRBJ1-2, with D maybe TRBD1 (5 bases). Germline CDR1 SQVTM, CDR2 ANQGSEA. The CDR3 covers 13 residues. V dropped 7 bases and J dropped 4 bases, with 16 bases sitting between them. CDR3 amino acids: CSEEGRLIYGYTF. Written as DNA, the CDR3 is TGCAGCGAGGAGGGACGGCTTATCTATGGCTACACCTTC.

This clonotype was counted many times. The chain recombines TRBV4-3 with TRBJ2-1, with 12 bases identical to TRBD1. The V segment lost 6 bases and the J segment 5 bases; nucleotides outside the gene matches: 5. CDR1 is LGHNA, CDR2 YSLEER, per germline. CDR3 length: 15 amino acids. The DNA of the CDR3 is TGCGCCAGCAGACAGGGACAGGGGGCTGACAATGAGCAGTTCTTC. It yields the protein CASRQGQGADNEQFF.

This clonotype was counted at least ten times. The gene calls are TRBV18 and TRBJ2-4; D might be TRBD1 (6 bases). In germline, CDR1 is KGHSH, CDR2 LQKENI. The ends were cut back, 4 bases at V and 1 base at J, with 11 bases in the middle. This CDR3 is built from 15 residues. In nucleotides, the CDR3 is TGTGCCAGCTCACAAACCAGGGGTGCCAAAAACATTCAGTACTTC. Translating gives CASSQTRGAKNIQYF.

To note about this clonotype: A read error may account for a junction end that differs from germline. The DNA for the CDR3 is TGTGCCAGCAGCCCCAGCCCGGGACAGGCGCAATATGGCCACACCTTC. The encoded protein is CASSPSPGQAQYGHTF. The rearrangement joins TRBV7-9 to TRBJ1-2; 8 bases are shared with TRBD1. The CDR3 spans 16 residues. Germline assignment: CDR1 SEHNR and CDR2 FQNEAQ (reference sequence). Based on the CDR3 plus reference TRBV7-9 and TRBJ1-2, the full variable domain is DTGVSQNPRHKITKRGQNVTFRCDPISEHNRLYWYRQTLGQGPEFLTYFQNEAQLEKSRLLSDRFSAERPKGSFSTLEIQRTEQGDSAMYLCASSPSPGQAQYGHTFGSGTRLTVV.

This clonotype was found many times. The J gene is TRBJ1-1, the V gene TRBV5-6; D call uncertain. The CDR3 is 14 residues long. Germline V gene data show CDR1 as SGHDT and CDR2 as YYEEEE. The V end was cut by 0 bases, the J end by 6 bases, with 12 bases between. This CDR3 reads CASSLVEGDAEAFF. In DNA form, the CDR3 reads TGTGCCAGCAGCTTGGTGGAGGGCGACGCTGAAGCTTTCTTT.

For this clonotype: This may be a read error: a much more frequent sequence differs by one nucleotide. The CDR3 ends on some other residue instead of the conserved phenylalanine or tryptophan, so this is likely a read error. The genes are TRBV6-5 and TRBJ2-3, with TRBD2 as a possible D gene (5 bases). Trimming took off 7 bases at V and 0 bases at J, with 14 bases between the two ends. This CDR3 region has 15 residues. Germline V gene lookup returns CDR1 MNHEY and CDR2 SVGAGI. The CDR3 here is CASTSGYASTDTQYS. The CDR3 DNA sequence: TGTGCCAGCACCTCGGGGTACGCTAGCACAGATACGCAGTATTCT.

This clonotype turned up a few times. The chain has TRBV9 and TRBJ1-3; D is possibly TRBD1 (5 bases). Germline V gives CDR1 SGDLS, CDR2 YYNGEE. The CDR3 covers 14 residues. Trimming removed 4 bases at V and 2 bases at J, with 10 bases between. The CDR3 here is CASSPGGAGNTIYF. The CDR3, as DNA: TGTGCCAGCAGCCCGGGGGGGGCTGGAAACACCATATATTTT.

A note on this clonotype: Since a much larger clone is just one base distant, this may be a read error. This chain links TRBV20-1 with TRBJ2-3, with TRBD1 matching 7 bases. This CDR3 region has 17 residues. The germline V gene encodes CDR1 DFQATT and CDR2 SNEGSKA (reference sequence). The CDR3: CSASLTETGSGTATQYF. As DNA, the CDR3 is TGCAGTGCTAGTCTTACCGAGACAGGGAGTGGCACAGCTACGCAGTATTTT.

This clonotype was observed many times. The rearrangement uses TRBV9 and TRBJ1-5; 7 nucleotides agree with TRBD1. Looked up from germline, CDR1 is SGDLS and CDR2 is YYNGEE. Trimming took 3 bases from V and 4 from J; bases not matched to a gene: 10. The CDR3 has 16 amino acids. DNA for the CDR3: TGTGCCAGCAGCGCCCCCCCGGGGGACAGAAATCAGCCCCAGCATTTT. This encodes CASSAPPGDRNQPQHF.

This clonotype was detected ten times or more. The chain has TRBV9 and TRBJ2-2; 9 nucleotides align to TRBD2. This CDR3 is built from 16 residues. V gave up 4 bases and J gave up 5 bases; unmatched junction bases: 9. Germline V gene data show CDR1 as SGDLS and CDR2 as YYNGEE. The CDR3 reads CASSPQGREGTGELFF. DNA for the CDR3: TGTGCCAGCAGCCCCCAGGGGCGGGAGGGTACCGGGGAGCTGTTTTTT.

In regard to this clonotype: A much larger clone lies one base from this, so it may be a read error. The V gene is TRBV27, the J gene TRBJ2-3; TRBD2 is a possible D gene (6 bases). The CDR3 runs 15 residues. The germline CDR1 and CDR2 sequences are MNHEY and SMNVEV (reference sequence). V lost 3 bases and J lost 2, with 12 bases in between. The DNA for the CDR3 is TGTGCCAGCAGTTTCCTAGCGAGGATCACAGATACGCAGTATTTT. Translating it yields CASSFLARITDTQYF.

This clonotype was recorded many times. The gene calls are TRBV7-9 and TRBJ1-3; no reliable D call. V shed 5 bases and J shed 6 bases, with 11 bases lying between them. Germline assignment: CDR1 SEHNR and CDR2 FQNEAQ (reference sequence). CDR3 size: 13 residues. CDR3 residues: CASSLPTLNTIYF. Written as DNA, the CDR3 is TGTGCCAGCAGCCTCCCGACTCTAAACACCATATATTTT.

About this clonotype itself: A much larger clone is a single base away; this may be a read error. The rearrangement uses TRBV7-2 and TRBJ2-5; possibly TRBD1 for D (6 bases). Germline values: CDR1 SGHTA, CDR2 FQGNSA. The CDR3 has 15 residues. The CDR3 reads CAGSLGQGFGETQYF. In nucleotides, the CDR3 is TGTGCCGGCAGCTTAGGGCAGGGGTTTGGAGAGACCCAGTACTTC.

The rearrangement links TRBV7-8 to TRBJ1-6, with 10 nucleotides matching TRBD1. CDR3 length equals 15 residues. After removal of 0 bases from V and 7 bases from J, the junction contained 0 bases not matched to a gene. Germline CDR1 is SGHVS and CDR2 is FQNEAQ. The CDR3: CASSLADRGNSPLHF. As DNA, the CDR3 is TGTGCCAGCAGCTTAGCGGACAGGGGGAATTCACCCCTCCACTTT.

J is TRBJ2-6 and V is TRBV15, with D maybe TRBD1 (5 bases). Trimming cost V 4 bases and J 6 bases, with 10 bases left between them. Germline V gene sequence: CDR1 LNHNV, CDR2 YYDKDF (reference sequence). The CDR3 totals 14 residues. The CDR3 nucleotides read TGTGCCACCAGCATTTTACAGGCGGCCAACGTCCTGACTTTC. Amino acid sequence: CATSILQAANVLTF.

This clonotype showed up many times. The chain has TRBV20-1 and TRBJ2-7; the D call may be TRBD1 or TRBD2 (5 bases each). V lost 5 bases and J 3 bases, leaving 20 bases between the germline ends. Germline CDR1 DFQATT, CDR2 SNEGSKA (reference sequence). This CDR3 is 15 amino acids long. The CDR3 region is CSAPNPTGPYYEQYF. The CDR3 DNA is TGCAGTGCTCCCAACCCAACGGGACCGTACTACGAGCAGTACTTC.

As for this clonotype: A much larger clone differs from this one at a single base, so this may be a read error. This chain uses TRBV7-9 with TRBJ2-5; TRBD1 matches 7 bases. J was trimmed by 1 base and V by 5 bases; bases with no gene match: 7. This CDR3 has 15 amino acids. CDR1 is SEHNR and CDR2 is FQNEAQ in the germline V gene (reference sequence). CDR3 nucleotides: TGTGCCAGCAGCCCGGGACAGTTTAGCCAAGAGACCCAGTACTTC. It encodes CASSPGQFSQETQYF.

In its sample, this clonotype was seen a few times. The chain combines TRBV20-1 with TRBJ2-7, with D perhaps given as TRBD1 or TRBD2 (5 bases each). The CDR3 contains 11 residues. CDR1 and CDR2 from the germline V gene are DFQATT and SNEGSKA (reference sequence). V was shortened by 6 bases and J by 6 bases, with 12 bases between the two germline ends. CDR3 bases: TGCAGTGCCACAGAGGGGCTCGAGCAGTACTTC. Residues: CSATEGLEQYF.